These 27 T cell receptor beta chains were all obtained from the same sample, sequenced in a study of cytomegalovirus exposure and HLA in healthy donors. The PCR contained 60 Vbeta and 13 Jbeta primers. Profiling relied on immunoSEQ multiplex PCR, and the TCRdb table lists in-frame clones only, not all of them. The data show 90,000 to 100,000 clones, with more than 60% seen just once and 16% held by the top ten. The sequencing sample was made of PBMCs. The receptor set was obtained from a man aged 55 to 70 in good health and CMV-seropositive.

This sequence joins TRBV18 and TRBJ1-4; TRBD1 is a possible D gene (6 bases). The CDR3 runs 15 residues. The germline V and J ends were trimmed by 8 bases and 3 bases, with 16 bases remaining between them. Per the germline V gene, CDR1 is KGHSH and CDR2 is LQKENI. In DNA, the CDR3 is TGTGCCAGCGGAACCCTGGGACACCCTAATGAAAAACTGTTTTTT. Amino acid sequence: CASGTLGHPNEKLFF.

This chain links TRBV27 with TRBJ2-7, with 7 bases identical to TRBD1. CDR1 MNHEY and CDR2 SMNVEV come from the germline V gene (reference sequence). Trimming cost V 6 bases and J 2 bases; bases outside gene matches: 13. The CDR3 runs 16 residues. CDR3 nucleotides: TGTGCCAGCAGACCCCCCCGACAGGGCGCGGCCTACGAGCAGTACTTC. Amino acid sequence: CASRPPRQGAAYEQYF.

The chain combines TRBV27 with TRBJ2-3; TRBD2 matches at 12 bases. Unmatched junction bases numbered 8, after V lost 5 bases and J lost 5 bases. The CDR3 length is 16 residues. The V gene's germline CDR1 is MNHEY and CDR2 SMNVEV (reference sequence). As DNA, the CDR3 is TGTGCCAGCAGTACCACTAGCGGGGGGCTCCGAGATACGCAGTATTTT. Its protein is CASSTTSGGLRDTQYF.

The chain joins TRBV5-1 to TRBJ2-1; a weak D match, TRBD1 (6 bases). There are 14 residues in the CDR3. Trimming shortened V by 7 bases and J by 2 bases, and 13 bases separated the two germline ends. CDR1 SGHRS and CDR2 YFSETQ come from the germline V gene. The DNA for the CDR3 is TGCGCCAGCTGGACCGGGACACCCTACAATGAGCAGTTCTTC. This sequence encodes CASWTGTPYNEQFF.

The rearrangement uses TRBV10-1 and TRBJ1-1; 8 bases are a match to TRBD1. The CDR3 covers 16 residues. Germline V gene lookup returns CDR1 WNHNN and CDR2 SYGVQD (reference sequence). V was pared by 8 bases and J by 3 bases, with 14 bases of the junction left unmatched. CDR3 protein: CASFRKDREKDTEAFF. For the CDR3, the DNA is TGCGCCAGCTTCCGAAAGGACAGGGAAAAGGACACTGAAGCTTTCTTT.

The chain has TRBV7-3 and TRBJ2-5; 14 nucleotides agree with TRBD2. Germline CDR1 is SGHTA and CDR2 is FQGTGA. Trimming at V came to 5 bases and at J to 1 base, leaving 3 bases not matched to a gene. CDR3 length equals 16 residues. The CDR3 sequence: CASSTGLAGGQETQYF. In nucleotides, the CDR3 is TGTGCCAGCAGCACAGGACTAGCGGGGGGCCAAGAGACCCAGTACTTC.

This sequence joins TRBV7-8 and TRBJ2-5; perhaps TRBD1 as D (6 bases). Germline CDR1 reads SGHVS; CDR2 reads FQNEAQ. The CDR3 totals 14 residues. The V end lost 7 bases, the J end lost 1 base, and 13 bases lay between the germline ends. DNA for the CDR3: TGTGCCAGCAACCTCCAGGGGAGCCAAGAGACCCAGTACTTC. This gives the protein CASNLQGSQETQYF.

The chain joins TRBV6-5 to TRBJ1-2; D is unclear. The CDR3 totals 14 residues. Germline V lookup: CDR1 MNHEY, CDR2 SVGAGI. V was pared by 0 bases and J by 8 bases, with 13 bases between. The CDR3 DNA is TGTGCCAGCAGTTACTCAGGCGGGAGAAAGGGCTACACCTTC. The encoded protein is CASSYSGGRKGYTF.

The chain combines TRBV4-2 with TRBJ2-3; 7 nucleotides agree with TRBD1. J lost 1 base, V lost 0 bases, and 4 bases had no gene match. The CDR3 spans 16 residues. Germline CDR1 reads LGHNA; CDR2 reads YNFKEQ. Here the CDR3 reads CASSQEMQGGTDTQYF. DNA of the CDR3: TGTGCCAGCAGCCAAGAGATGCAGGGGGGCACAGATACGCAGTATTTT.

This clone was seen just once. The gene calls are TRBV4-1 and TRBJ1-1, with a tentative D call TRBD1 (6 bases). Germline-derived CDR1 and CDR2 are MGHRA and YSYEKL. The CDR3 extends over 13 amino acids. V was cut by 2 bases and J by 4 bases, with 8 bases left in between. The CDR3 protein is CASSQQGTTEAFF. CDR3 DNA: TGCGCCAGCAGCCAACAGGGGACCACTGAAGCTTTCTTT.

V usage is TRBV11-1 and J usage is TRBJ2-2; no clear D gene. Trimming removed 0 bases at V and 4 bases at J, with 6 bases between. Germline CDR1 and CDR2: SGHAT and FQDESV (reference sequence). The CDR3 runs 14 residues. The CDR3 is CASSLAQVTGELFF. The CDR3 region has the DNA TGTGCCAGCAGCTTAGCGCAGGTCACCGGGGAGCTGTTTTTT. The complete variable domain, with remaining parts taken from reference TRBV11-1 and TRBJ2-2, reads EAEVAQSPRYKITEKSQAVAFWCDPISGHATLYWYRQILGQGPELLVQFQDESVVDDSQLPKDRFSAERLKGVDSTLKIQPAELGDSAMYLCASSLAQVTGELFFGEGSRLTVL.

V usage is TRBV13 and J usage is TRBJ2-7; no firm D call. CDR1 is PRHDT, CDR2 FYEKMQ, per germline (reference sequence). This CDR3 has 13 amino acids. The V end lost 5 bases, the J end lost 7 bases, and 15 bases lay between the germline ends. The CDR3 sequence is CASSPGQVSEQYF. Here the CDR3 DNA reads TGTGCCAGCAGCCCAGGTCAGGTTTCGGAGCAGTACTTC.

This clone appeared a few times. The rearrangement links TRBV15 to TRBJ1-6; tentative D call: TRBD1 (6 bases). CDR1 is LNHNV, CDR2 YYDKDF, per germline (reference sequence). The CDR3 length is 14 residues. With 6 bases removed from V and 6 bases from J, the gap between germline ends came to 12 bases. The CDR3 sequence: CATRQEGGNSPLHF. DNA of the CDR3: TGTGCCACCAGGCAAGAAGGGGGTAATTCACCCCTCCACTTT.

This rearrangement joins TRBV18 to TRBJ2-7; D is ambiguous. The V end was cut by 2 bases, the J end by 3 bases, with 8 bases between. The CDR3 has 13 residues. Germline-derived CDR1 and CDR2 are KGHSH and LQKENI. CDR3 nucleotides: TGTGCCAGCTCACCATTACATCTCTACGAGCAGTACTTC. Its translation: CASSPLHLYEQYF. Full variable domain (missing parts from reference TRBV18 and TRBJ2-7): NAGVMQNPRHLVRRRGQEARLRCSPMKGHSHVYWYRQLPEEGLKFMVYLQKENIIDESGMPKERFSAEFPKEGPSILRIQQVVRGDSAAYFCASSPLHLYEQYFGPGTRLTVT.

The CDR3 DNA reads TGCGCCAGCAGCCAACAGGGGGGTAGTTATAATTCACCCCTCCACTTT. It codes for CASSQQGGSYNSPLHF. V is TRBV5-1 and J is TRBJ1-6; 8 bases fit TRBD1. CDR1 and CDR2 from the germline V gene are SGHRS and YFSETQ. The V segment lost 4 bases and the J segment 4 bases; nucleotides outside the gene matches: 7. CDR3 length equals 16 residues.

The chain combines TRBV9 with TRBJ2-3; maybe TRBD2 (6 bases). V shed 0 bases and J shed 2 bases, with 10 bases lying between them. The germline CDR1 and CDR2 sequences are SGDLS and YYNGEE. This CDR3 has 15 residues. The CDR3, as DNA: TGTGCCAGCAGCGTAGACGGAGGGTCCACAGATACGCAGTATTTT. Translation: CASSVDGGSTDTQYF. The entire variable domain, with the rest obtained from reference TRBV9 and TRBJ2-3, is as follows: DSGVTQTPKHLITATGQRVTLRCSPRSGDLSVYWYQQSLDQGLQFLIQYYNGEERAKGNILERFSAQQFPDLHSELNLSSLELGDSALYFCASSVDGGSTDTQYFGPGTRLTVL.

This chain uses TRBV7-3 with TRBJ2-1; 11 positions match TRBD1. The germline V gene has CDR1 SGHTA and CDR2 FQGTGA. The CDR3 consists of 15 residues. Losses at the gene ends were 5 bases for V and 5 bases for J; bases not matched to a gene: 5. CDR3 DNA sequence: TGTGCCAGCAGCAAGGACAGGGGGCTCAACAATGAGCAGTTCTTC. Translated, it gives CASSKDRGLNNEQFF.

The chain has TRBV7-2 and TRBJ2-7; 9 nucleotides align to TRBD1. Germline CDR1 reads SGHTA; CDR2 reads FQGNSA. V lost 4 bases and J lost 3; bases outside the gene matches: 10. CDR3 size: 16 residues. The CDR3, as DNA: TGTGCCAGCAGCTCAAACCCCGGGACAGGGATCTACGAGCAGTACTTC. Translated: CASSSNPGTGIYEQYF.

CDR3: CASSMDSGRDQPQHF. In DNA, the CDR3 is TGTGCCAGTAGTATGGACAGCGGTAGAGATCAGCCCCAGCATTTT. The chain couples TRBV19 to TRBJ1-5, with D tentatively TRBD1 (6 bases). The CDR3 length is 15 residues. CDR1 and CDR2 (germline): LNHDA, SQIVND (reference sequence). Deletions cut 3 bases from V and 5 bases from J, with 14 bases between.

The chain has TRBV6-5 and TRBJ2-1; 7 bases align to TRBD1. CDR1 and CDR2 (germline): MNHEY, SVGAGI. CDR3 length: 15 amino acids. V lost 6 bases to trimming and J lost 6 bases; unmatched junction nucleotides: 11. CDR3 region: CASRPAGGRGNEQFF. The CDR3 region has the DNA TGTGCCAGCAGACCAGCAGGGGGTCGGGGCAATGAGCAGTTCTTC.

V and J are TRBV10-3 and TRBJ2-5, with 8 nucleotides matching TRBD1. The CDR3 runs 14 residues. CDR1 and CDR2 from the germline V gene are ENHRY and SYGVKD. J gave up 5 bases and V 5 bases, and 7 bases lay outside the gene matches. The CDR3 DNA is TGTGCCATCAGTTCAGGGGGCTTACACGAGACCCAGTACTTC. Protein product: CAISSGGLHETQYF.

This clone was seen only once. The chain is built from TRBV5-1 and TRBJ2-5, with 8 bases lining up with TRBD1. This CDR3 is built from 17 residues. V trimming: 3 bases; J trimming: 1 base; junction bases outside the gene matches: 11. From germline, CDR1 is SGHRS and CDR2 YFSETQ. As DNA, the CDR3 is TGCGCCAGCAGCTCCTCGCCAGGGGGCGTACTCCAAGAGACCCAGTACTTC. Protein product: CASSSSPGGVLQETQYF.

This clone has a handful of counts. This sequence joins TRBV19 and TRBJ2-3, with D possibly TRBD2 on 6 matching bases. Deletions cut 1 base from V and 4 bases from J, with 18 bases between. The CDR3 contains 17 residues. Germline V CDR1 and CDR2: LNHDA, SQIVND (reference sequence). The CDR3 DNA reads as TGTGCCAGTAGTATAGGGGCTGGTGGGAGGTCGGCAGATACGCAGTATTTT. Protein product: CASSIGAGGRSADTQYF.

J is TRBJ2-7 and V is TRBV6-1, with D possibly matching TRBD1 (6 bases). Germline-derived CDR1 and CDR2 are MNHNS and SASEGT. Trimming removed 1 base at V and 12 bases at J, with 16 bases between. The CDR3 spans 13 residues. In DNA form, the CDR3 reads TGTGCCAGCAGTGAAGTGCCCGGACAGCGTATGTACTTC. Protein: CASSEVPGQRMYF.

J is TRBJ2-3 and V is TRBV6-5; 7 bases align to TRBD1. The V and J ends lost 6 bases and 1 base, in that order; junction bases with no gene match: 7. The CDR3 length is 15 residues. Germline lookup yields CDR1 MNHEY and CDR2 SVGAGI. CDR3 in DNA: TGTGCCAGCAGATCCCGACAGGGACGCACAGATACGCAGTATTTT. This codes for CASRSRQGRTDTQYF.

J is TRBJ2-7 and V is TRBV6-6, with 7 positions matching TRBD2. This CDR3 is built from 15 residues. Looked up from germline, CDR1 is MNHNY and CDR2 is SVGAGI (reference sequence). V lost 2 bases and J lost 0; bases outside the gene matches: 4. The CDR3: CASSYPSGGSYEQYF. CDR3 nucleotide sequence: TGTGCCAGCAGTTACCCTAGCGGAGGCTCCTACGAGCAGTACTTC.

The chain carries TRBV29-1 and TRBJ1-2, with D hard to call. The ends were cut back, 1 base at V and 8 bases at J, with 8 bases in the middle. The CDR3 sequence is 11 residues long. CDR1 is SQVTM and CDR2 is ANQGSEA in the germline V gene. The CDR3 DNA reads as TGCAGCGTTGAAGGAGGGAGCGGCTACACCTTC. Its protein is CSVEGGSGYTF.